The 5 T cell receptor beta chains presented below share a single source sample, sequenced in a study of OX40 agonist ivuxolimab in advanced cancers. Assay used: immunoSEQ multiplex PCR; TCRdb lists only in-frame clones, some missing. This table holds 96,000 or so clones, roughly four fifths found once. Sequences were derived from CD4+ or CD8+ T cells sorted from blood, sampled in a trial of the OX40 agonist ivuxolimab. These receptors came from an adult with an advanced solid tumor such as melanoma, head and neck, liver or kidney cancer.

The J gene is TRBJ2-7, the V gene TRBV10-2; 8 bases align to TRBD2. V trimming: 6 bases; J trimming: 5 bases; junction bases outside the gene matches: 9. Germline assignment: CDR1 WSHSY and CDR2 SAAADI. The CDR3 totals 14 residues. The CDR3 sequence: CASRQGLALDEQYF. CDR3 DNA: TGCGCCAGCAGACAAGGACTAGCCCTTGACGAGCAGTACTTC.

The J gene is TRBJ1-2, the V gene TRBV4-2; TRBD1 is a possible D gene (5 bases). Trimming stripped 0 bases from V and 1 base from J, with 9 bases between. The CDR3 has 15 amino acids. Looked up from germline, CDR1 is LGHNA and CDR2 is YNFKEQ. The CDR3 spells CASSQDWGINYGYTF. The DNA of the CDR3 is TGTGCCAGCAGCCAAGATTGGGGGATTAACTATGGCTACACCTTC.

This chain links TRBV7-9 with TRBJ1-4; unclear D gene. The V end lost 3 bases, the J end lost 0 bases, and 8 bases lay between the germline ends. The germline CDR1 and CDR2 sequences are SEHNR and FQNEAQ (reference sequence). The CDR3 is made up of 15 amino acids. The CDR3 loop reads CASSFGDTTNEKLFF. In nucleotides, the CDR3 is TGTGCCAGCAGCTTTGGAGACACAACTAATGAAAAACTGTTTTTT.

This clone turned up a few times. The J gene is TRBJ1-2, the V gene TRBV7-2; 8 bases align to TRBD1. Germline CDR1 reads SGHTA; CDR2 reads FQGNSA. With V trimmed by 7 bases and J by 5 bases, 6 bases remained unmatched. The length of the CDR3 is 13 residues. This CDR3 is CASKTGQEYGYTF. CDR3 DNA sequence: TGTGCCAGCAAGACGGGACAGGAATATGGCTACACCTTC. The full variable domain, in which reference TRBV7-2 and TRBJ1-2 provide the parts outside the CDR3, is GAGVSQSPSNKVTEKGKDVELRCDPISGHTALYWYRQSLGQGLEFLIYFQGNSAPDKSGLPSDRFSAERTGGSVSTLTIQRTQQEDSAVYLCASKTGQEYGYTFGSGTRLTVV.

This clone was counted only a few times. This chain uses TRBV7-2 with TRBJ1-1; no clear D gene. Trimming took 5 bases from V and 10 from J, leaving 17 bases between them. Germline V gives CDR1 SGHTA, CDR2 FQGNSA. This CDR3 is built from 13 residues. CDR3 protein: CASSRRSGERAFF. The CDR3 nucleotides read TGTGCCAGCAGCCGCCGAAGCGGGGAACGAGCTTTCTTT. The complete variable domain, with remaining parts taken from reference TRBV7-2 and TRBJ1-1, reads GAGVSQSPSNKVTEKGKDVELRCDPISGHTALYWYRQSLGQGLEFLIYFQGNSAPDKSGLPSDRFSAERTGGSVSTLTIQRTQQEDSAVYLCASSRRSGERAFFGQGTRLTVV.